This T cell receptor (beta chain) comes out of a study of cytomegalovirus exposure and HLA in healthy donors. The primer mix had 60 Vbeta and 13 Jbeta primers. Repertoires were generated with immunoSEQ multiplex PCR, while TCRdb's copy carries only in-frame clones and drops some. The profile covers around 190,000 clones, with more than 65% appearing a single time and less than 4% taken by the ten largest. CDR3 length equals 18 residues. Trimming at V came to 4 bases and at J to 3 bases, leaving 9 bases not matched to a gene. Germline loops: CDR1 SGHRS, CDR2 YFSETQ. General observations from the study: Roughly 170 TCR beta chains were listed as cytomegalovirus-associated.

Worth noting for this clone: Its antigen is currently unknown.

Material: PBMCs. The receptor was derived from a woman younger than 45 in good health and CMV-seropositive. The chain carries TRBV5-1 and TRBJ2-6, with 11 bases lining up with TRBD1. The CDR3 loop is CASSRGQGALVGANVLTF. The CDR3 region has the DNA TGCGCCAGCAGCAGAGGACAGGGGGCACTAGTTGGGGCCAACGTCCTGACTTTC.